The rows below give T cell receptor beta chains drawn from one sample of a study of regulatory T cells in long-lasting Graves disease. TCRdb re-called the multiplex PCR reads through MiXCR, storing one row per CDR3 protein. The sample consists of 400,000 to 650,000 distinct CDR3 sequences, around 15% of them appearing once. These data also formed part of another study, on T cells in Graves' hyperthyroidism and ophthalmopathy.

The material was peripheral blood mononuclear cells (PBMCs), obtained at new diagnosis, from a patient treated with antithyroid drugs. These receptors were taken from a woman aged 35-65 years with Graves disease. The CDR3 runs from the conserved cysteine through the conserved F or W. A D gene is named only where the DNA matches it firmly. Size is stated for part of the rows, as once, few or many counts, or as a class when the clone is expanded.

j_call clone_size v_call d_call cdr3_nt cdr3_aa
TRBJ2-4 - TRBV28 TRBD1 TGTGCCAGCAGTTCCGCCGGGACAGGGTTGAAAAACATTCAGTACTTC CASSSAGTGLKNIQYF
TRBJ1-5 - TRBV28 TRBD1 TGTGCCAGCACAAACAGGGGGCATTGGCAGCCCCAGCATTTT CASTNRGHWQPQHF
TRBJ1-2 - TRBV4-1 TRBD1 TGCGCCAGCAGCCCCCCGACAGGGAATAGGTACGGCTACACCTTC CASSPPTGNRYGYTF
TRBJ2-7 few TRBV9 - TGTGCCAGCAGCGTAGATAGTATCGGGGACTACGAGCAGTACTTC CASSVDSIGDYEQYF
TRBJ1-4 - TRBV7-9 - TGTGCCAGCAGCTCCTACCAGGGTAATGAAAAACTGTTTTTT CASSSYQGNEKLFF
TRBJ1-2 - TRBV6-1 TRBD1 TGTGCCAGCAGTGACCCTAGGGGACAGCGCGCCGTCTATGGCTACACCTTC CASSDPRGQRAVYGYTF
TRBJ1-3 few TRBV12-3/TRBV12-4 - TGTGCCAGCAGTCCCTCCACCCCGCCCATATATTTT CASSPSTPPIYF
TRBJ1-1 - TRBV7-2 TRBD1 TGTGCCAGCAGACCCCGGGACAGGGGAAGAAGGACTGAAGCTTTCTTT CASRPRDRGRRTEAFF
TRBJ1-6 many TRBV3-1 - TGTGCCAGCAGCCTACTGGGCGAACCCCTCCACTTT CASSLLGEPLHF
TRBJ1-1 many TRBV20-1 TRBD1 TGCAGTGCTAGGGGACAGGGCGCTATGAACACTGAAGCTTTCTTT CSARGQGAMNTEAFF
TRBJ2-5 few TRBV27 - TGTGCCAGCAGTTTTGGGTTCATGAAGGAGACCCAGTACTTC CASSFGFMKETQYF
TRBJ1-1 many TRBV11-2 TRBD1 TGTGCCAGCAGCCAATTCAGACAGGGTAACACTGAAGCTTTCTTT CASSQFRQGNTEAFF
TRBJ2-2 few TRBV11-2 TRBD1 TGTGCCAGCAGCCTGACAGGGGCCGGGGAGCTGTTTTTT CASSLTGAGELFF
TRBJ1-1 many TRBV6-1 - TGTGCCAGCTCTACTCTTCCGGGGCAGAGCATGAACACTGAAGCTTTCTTT CASSTLPGQSMNTEAFF
TRBJ2-2 many TRBV3-1 TRBD2 TGTGCCAGCAGCCTAAAGTTAGCGGGCACCGGGGAGCTGTTTTTT CASSLKLAGTGELFF
TRBJ2-5 - TRBV10-3 TRBD2 TGTGCCATCAGTGCCGGGAGGGAAGAGACCCAGTACTTC CAISAGREETQYF
TRBJ2-7 many TRBV18 - TGTGCCAGCGCACAGCAGACCTACGAGCAGTACTTC CASAQQTYEQYF
TRBJ1-2 many TRBV12-3/TRBV12-4 - TGTGCCAGCAGTCCCCTGGTCAGGGCTGGCTACACCTTC CASSPLVRAGYTF
TRBJ1-4 - TRBV6-1 - TGTGCCAGCGCCCCGGGACATAGGGCAACTAATGAAAAACTGTTTTTT CASAPGHRATNEKLFF
TRBJ2-1 - TRBV25-1 - TGTGCCAGCAGTGGACAAAGGACCTACAATGAGCAGTTCTTC CASSGQRTYNEQFF
TRBJ2-3 many TRBV7-9 TRBD2 TGTGCCAGCAGCCTCCCTCTAGCGGGGGGTGTGGATACGCAGTATTTT CASSLPLAGGVDTQYF
TRBJ1-1 - TRBV20-1 - TGCAGTGCACCCTCCGATCTGAACACTGAAGCTTTCTTT CSAPSDLNTEAFF
TRBJ1-2 many TRBV18 TRBD1 TGTGCCAGCAGCCCGGACAGGAACTATGGCTACACCTTC CASSPDRNYGYTF
TRBJ2-7 many TRBV10-3 - TGTGCCATCAGTGAGTCGAAAGGGGTGGAGCAGTACTTC CAISESKGVEQYF